This record looks at one TCR beta chain sequence and its context. Its matching antigen is unknown. Via MiXCR, TCRdb re-called the RT-PCR reads, giving one row per CDR3 protein. In the table there are a few hundred thousand distinct CDR3 sequences, roughly 20% of which are singletons. The data were obtained in a study of response to subunit inactivated influenza vaccine. Between the trimmed V and J ends, which lost 0 bases and 5 bases, there was a span of 13 bases. This CDR3 spans 15 amino acids. Study-level points and caveats: Each seasonal flu vaccination may recruit only limited new T cells, authors suggested.

The specimen was PBMCs from blood, collected 21 months after vaccination. This sequence was found in a man aged 45-69 years who received an inactivated influenza vaccine. This chain connects TRBV12-3 or TRBV12-4 to TRBJ2-5; D might be TRBD2 (6 bases). CDR3 in amino acids: CASSLASGTLETQYF. For the CDR3, the DNA is TGTGCCAGCAGTTTAGCTTCGGGGACTCTGGAGACCCAGTACTTC.